A single sample is the source of the 8 T cell receptor beta chains below, sequenced in a study of post-analysis software for immune sequencing data (dated by TCRdb to about 2015). To prepare the library, PCR was applied. Instrument on record: Illumina HiSeq 2500. Unique molecular identifiers were incorporated into TCR beta cDNA libraries to reduce PCR and sequencing biases. The raw public data were reprocessed by TCRdb itself: fastp quality trimming at Q25, MiXCR clonotype calling, in-frame beta chains only. Rows are unified per CDR3 protein, each entry keeping the most common DNA and genes. The sample table holds hundreds of thousands of distinct CDR3 sequences, of which less than 45% were seen once. 9% to 14% of the sample is held by the ten biggest clonotypes. Their antigens remain unidentified. Study-level results and caveats: Patients showed significantly higher frequencies than controls for roughly five TRBV segments, among them TRBV5-6, TRBV5-1 and TRBV20-1.

The material sequenced was blood. The receptor set was obtained from a girl under 18 with multiple sclerosis.

This rearrangement joins TRBV19 to TRBJ1-2; D might be TRBD1 (5 bases). Trimming cost V 0 bases and J 2 bases, with 16 bases left between them. This CDR3 region has 17 residues. Germline V gives CDR1 LNHDA, CDR2 SQIVND (reference sequence). In DNA, the CDR3 is TGTGCCAGTAGTATAGAATGGTCGACAGTTAACAACTATGGCTACACCTTC. Amino acids: CASSIEWSTVNNYGYTF. Combining the CDR3 with reference TRBV19 and TRBJ1-2 gives the whole variable domain DGGITQSPKYLFRKEGQNVTLSCEQNLNHDAMYWYRQDPGQGLRLIYYSQIVNDFQKGDIAEGYSVSREKKESFPLTVTSAQKNPTAFYLCASSIEWSTVNNYGYTFGSGTRLTVV.

The chain couples TRBV7-3 to TRBJ2-7; weak D call: TRBD1 (6 bases). CDR3 size: 14 residues. Germline V gene data show CDR1 as SGHTA and CDR2 as FQGTGA. With 5 bases removed from V and 3 bases from J, the gap between germline ends came to 14 bases. CDR3 amino acids: CASSQRQDNYEQYF. CDR3 bases: TGTGCCAGCAGCCAACGACAGGACAACTACGAGCAGTACTTC.

This clonotype has a count of ten or more. The chain has TRBV27 and TRBJ2-7; possible D gene TRBD1, 6 bases. Germline assignment: CDR1 MNHEY and CDR2 SMNVEV (reference sequence). This CDR3 has 13 amino acids. Trimming removed 3 bases from V and 6 bases from J, with 12 bases in between. The CDR3 sequence: CASSFGQRGEQYF. The CDR3 region has the DNA TGTGCCAGCAGTTTTGGACAGCGCGGCGAGCAGTACTTC.

This clonotype was seen only a few times. This chain connects TRBV4-1 to TRBJ1-2; D is unclear. Germline CDR1 and CDR2: MGHRA and YSYEKL. CDR3 length equals 14 residues. V was trimmed by 5 bases and J by 7 bases, leaving 17 bases between them. The CDR3 reads CASSVPKEARGYTF. In nucleotides, the CDR3 is TGCGCCAGCAGCGTTCCCAAGGAGGCTCGTGGCTACACCTTC.

The chain joins TRBV28 to TRBJ2-3; D ambiguous. The germline V and J ends were trimmed by 4 bases and 2 bases, with 10 bases remaining between them. The germline V gene has CDR1 MDHEN and CDR2 SYDVKM. The CDR3 loop spans 14 amino acids. CDR3 nucleotides: TGTGCCAGCAGTTCTACAGCAATCACAGATACGCAGTATTTT. It encodes CASSSTAITDTQYF. Variable domain in full (rest from reference TRBV28 and TRBJ2-3): DVKVTQSSRYLVKRTGEKVFLECVQDMDHENMFWYRQDPGLGLRLIYFSYDVKMKEKGDIPEGYSVSREKKERFSLILESASTNQTSMYLCASSSTAITDTQYFGPGTRLTVL.

Turning to this clonotype: No conserved phenylalanine or tryptophan is present at the end of the CDR3, so a read error is the likely explanation. The chain uses TRBV27 and TRBJ1-1, with D possibly matching TRBD1 (5 bases). The germline V and J ends were trimmed by 3 bases and 6 bases, with 11 bases remaining between them. Germline CDR1 MNHEY, CDR2 SMNVEV (reference sequence). The CDR3 is 13 residues long. The CDR3 DNA reads as TGTGCCAGCAGTTTGGAGCAACAGGCTGAAGCTTTCTGT. Translated, it gives CASSLEQQAEAFC.

V and J are TRBV20-1 and TRBJ2-1; 9 positions match TRBD2. There are 13 residues in the CDR3. The V gene end was trimmed by 6 bases and the J gene end by 4 bases; junction bases not matched to a gene: 4. The germline V gene encodes CDR1 DFQATT and CDR2 SNEGSKA (reference sequence). CDR3 sequence: CSAGLAGYNEQFF. CDR3 DNA: TGCAGTGCGGGGCTAGCGGGATACAATGAGCAGTTCTTC.

The chain uses TRBV20-1 and TRBJ2-5, with 8 bases lining up with TRBD2. The closer fit of TRBJ2-1 to the DNA end suggests the J call may be wrong. This CDR3 comprises 14 residues. Germline CDR1 is DFQATT and CDR2 is SNEGSKA (reference sequence). CDR3 protein: CSASGLAGQETQFF. CDR3 in DNA: TGCAGTGCTAGCGGTCTAGCGGGCCAAGAGACCCAGTTCTTC.